This T cell receptor beta chain was observed in a study of T-cell memory formation after mild COVID-19. General study results and limits: Clones that contracted from day 15 to 85 had balanced CD4/CD8; later expanders were CD4+ biased. Pre-infection memory carried some responding clones, suggesting that cross-reactive memory joined. Contracting CD4+ clones were located mainly in CM and EM, and CD8+ clones in EMRA.

5'RACE primed from the constant segment yielded TCR alpha and TCR beta cDNA libraries bearing sample barcodes and UMIs. TCRdb recomputed calls from the 5' RACE reads with MiXCR, one row per CDR3 protein. The sample lists about 620,000 distinct CDR3 sequences, roughly 18% occurring once. The V gene's germline CDR1 is MNHEY and CDR2 SMNVEV (reference sequence). The CDR3 runs to 13 residues. Trimming cost V 7 bases and J 9 bases; bases outside gene matches: 7. To note about this clonotype: The antigen is undetermined.

This chain uses TRBV27 with TRBJ2-1; TRBD2 matches at 9 bases. This TCR was recovered from an adult woman who had mild COVID-19 (a few samples of this study predate the infection). Cell type and time point are not known. Sequences were obtained from PBMCs or a T cell subset sorted from them (not recorded which). The CDR3 is CASTRTSDREQFF. The CDR3, as DNA: TGTGCCAGCACGAGGACTAGCGATCGTGAGCAGTTCTTC.